The 20 T cell receptor beta chains presented below share a single source sample, sequenced in a study of metastatic and nonmetastatic thyroid tumors (dated by TCRdb to 2018 to 2021). Before undergoing thyroid surgery, none of the patients had been given any kind of treatment. The library relied on PCR. The sample was run on an Illumina HiSeq 4000. TCRdb reprocessed the public reads (quality trimming at Q25 with fastp, clone calling with MiXCR) and kept in-frame beta chains. The sample has a few thousand clones on record, 30% to 40% of them singletons. The biggest ten clones account for 30% to 40% of the sample. The sample consisted of adjacent normal tissue. The receptors derive from a male donor with papillary thyroid cancer or a benign thyroid nodule (not recorded which). Some clones in this sample may be carry-over from other donors' samples.

The chain recombines TRBV3-1 with TRBJ1-4; D is perhaps TRBD1 (5 bases). CDR1 LGHDT and CDR2 YNNKEL come from the germline V gene (reference sequence). The germline V and J ends were trimmed by 1 base and 5 bases, with 20 bases remaining between them. The CDR3 loop spans 18 amino acids. The CDR3 coding sequence is TGTGCCAGCAGCCAAGGCTTCGCGTTGGGACTGTTGAATGAAAAACTGTTTTTT. As protein: CASSQGFALGLLNEKLFF.

Within the sample, this clone is medium-sized. Possible read error: a much larger clone is one base away. Other DNA sequences from this sample encode an identical CDR3 as well. V usage is TRBV6-8 and J usage is TRBJ1-5, with unresolved D. There are 14 residues in the CDR3. Germline values: CDR1 MNHGY, CDR2 SAAAGT. With 6 bases removed from V and 6 bases from J, the gap between germline ends came to 15 bases. The CDR3 region is CASRRAPKPQPQHF. Written as DNA, the CDR3 is TGTGCCAGCAGACGGGCCCCGAAGCCTCAGCCCCAGCATTTT.

In its sample, this clone was seen a few times. The chain carries TRBV10-3 and TRBJ2-7, with TRBD1 identical over 8 bases. CDR1 is ENHRY and CDR2 is SYGVKD in the germline V gene. CDR3 length: 14 amino acids. J was trimmed by 4 bases and V by 4 bases; bases with no gene match: 6. Written as DNA, the CDR3 is TGTGCCATCAGTGGCCCAGGGGGCAATTACGAGCAGTACTTC. Protein: CAISGPGGNYEQYF.

This clone has only a few counts. The rearrangement links TRBV24-1 to TRBJ2-2; maybe TRBD1 (5 bases). The CDR3 is 16 amino acids. V lost 2 bases, J lost 4 bases, and 13 bases lay in between. Looked up from germline, CDR1 is KGHDR and CDR2 is SFDVKD. As DNA, the CDR3 is TGTGCCACCAGTGATTCCTCAGGGTATGGCACCGGGGAGCTGTTTTTT. This sequence encodes CATSDSSGYGTGELFF.

This chain links TRBV27 with TRBJ2-6; TRBD1 matches 10 bases. Germline CDR1 MNHEY, CDR2 SMNVEV (reference sequence). The CDR3 runs to 16 residues. Germline trimming cut 5 bases from V and 3 bases from J; bases unmatched to any gene: 4. CDR3 loop: CASSGQGGFGANVLTF. The CDR3 DNA sequence: TGTGCCAGCAGTGGACAGGGGGGCTTTGGGGCCAACGTCCTGACTTTC.

V is TRBV6-2 or TRBV6-3 and J is TRBJ2-3; 7 positions agree with TRBD2. The CDR3 is made up of 15 amino acids. J lost 3 bases, V lost 5 bases, and 8 bases had no gene match. CDR1 and CDR2 (germline): MNHEY, SVGEGT. The CDR3: CASSTGLGQTDTQYF. In nucleotides, the CDR3 is TGTGCCAGCAGTACCGGACTAGGTCAAACAGATACGCAGTATTTT.

This clone was seen a handful of times. The chain couples TRBV6-2 or TRBV6-3 to TRBJ2-7, with TRBD2 identical over 9 bases. The CDR3 runs to 16 residues. Trimming removed 0 bases from V and 0 bases from J; junction bases left unmatched: 3. Looked up from germline, CDR1 is MNHEY and CDR2 is SVGEGT. CDR3 in DNA: TGTGCCAGCAGTTACTCGACTAGCGGAAGCTCCTACGAGCAGTACTTC. Translation gives CASSYSTSGSSYEQYF.

The chain combines TRBV10-3 with TRBJ1-2; TRBD1 matches at 9 bases. Germline V gives CDR1 ENHRY, CDR2 SYGVKD. The CDR3 is 20 residues long. V trimming: 0 bases; J trimming: 2 bases; junction bases outside the gene matches: 16. The CDR3 coding sequence is TGTGCCATCAGTGAGTCTGATATACTAGACAGGGGGGCGGACAACTATGGCTACACCTTC. As protein: CAISESDILDRGADNYGYTF.

This clone was observed once. The chain has TRBV20-1 and TRBJ2-1; D remains ambiguous. The CDR3 extends over 17 amino acids. Germline-derived CDR1 and CDR2 are DFQATT and SNEGSKA (reference sequence). V was pared by 0 bases and J by 0 bases, with 15 bases between. CDR3 coding DNA: TGCAGTGCTAGAGATCCTGCAGTACTCAGCTCCTACAATGAGCAGTTCTTC. Translating it yields CSARDPAVLSSYNEQFF.

This clone occurred once. The rearrangement uses TRBV2 and TRBJ1-1, with D uncertain. Trimming took off 6 bases at V and 1 base at J, with 18 bases between the two ends. The CDR3 has 16 amino acids. From germline, CDR1 is SNHLY and CDR2 FYNNEI. This CDR3 reads CASRDGKPLQNTEAFF. The CDR3 DNA reads TGTGCCAGCAGGGATGGGAAACCACTGCAGAACACTGAAGCTTTCTTT.

In its sample, this clone was seen a few times. V usage is TRBV19 and J usage is TRBJ2-1, with TRBD2 matching over 11 bases. CDR3 length equals 13 residues. V shed 5 bases, J shed 6 bases, and the junction held 0 bases outside the gene matches. Per the germline V gene, CDR1 is LNHDA and CDR2 is SQIVND (reference sequence). The CDR3 spells CASSLAGGNEQFF. The CDR3 bases are TGTGCCAGTAGTCTAGCGGGAGGCAATGAGCAGTTCTTC.

Comment on this clone: Its ends do not fully match the called genes, so a read error is possible. The rearrangement joins TRBV9 to TRBJ2-7, with 9 bases identical to TRBD2. The CDR3 consists of 16 residues. Looked up from germline, CDR1 is SGDLS and CDR2 is YYNGEE. The chain's CDR3 is CASIAGTSSGAGEQYF. The CDR3 coding sequence is TGTGCCAGCATCGCAGGGACTAGCTCCGGCGCGGGCGAGCAGTACTTT.

This clone was counted a few times. V gene TRBV6-1 combines with J gene TRBJ1-2; D remains unclear. Trimming took off 0 bases at V and 5 bases at J, with 7 bases between the two ends. The CDR3 totals 13 residues. CDR1 is MNHNS and CDR2 is SASEGT in the germline V gene. The CDR3 sequence is CASSEAGGYGYTF. The CDR3 DNA is TGTGCCAGCAGTGAAGCGGGTGGTTATGGCTACACCTTC.

V gene TRBV6-1 combines with J gene TRBJ1-1, with D possibly matching TRBD1 (5 bases). Germline CDR1 and CDR2: MNHNS and SASEGT. The CDR3 loop spans 14 amino acids. V was trimmed by 6 bases and J by 4 bases, leaving 15 bases between them. CDR3 loop: CASRGKGSFTEAFF. The CDR3 DNA sequence: TGTGCCAGCAGGGGAAAGGGGAGTTTCACTGAAGCTTTCTTT.

As regards this clone: This CDR3 is missing its conserved last phenylalanine or tryptophan, likely due to a read error. V usage is TRBV3-1 and J usage is TRBJ2-7, with 7 bases lining up with TRBD1. The V gene end was trimmed by 2 bases and the J gene end by 0 bases; junction bases not matched to a gene: 7. This CDR3 region has 16 residues. In germline, CDR1 is LGHDT, CDR2 YNNKEL (reference sequence). Here the CDR3 reads CASSQHRGDYSYEQYS. In DNA, the CDR3 is TGTGCCAGCAGCCAACACAGGGGAGATTACTCCTACGAGCAGTACTCC.

This clone was counted only a few times. The rearrangement uses TRBV9 and TRBJ1-2; D gene uncertain. In germline, CDR1 is SGDLS, CDR2 YYNGEE. This CDR3 has 12 amino acids. Trimming shortened V by 0 bases and J by 4 bases, and 4 bases separated the two germline ends. The CDR3 spells CASSVAGYGYTF. CDR3 DNA sequence: TGTGCCAGCAGCGTAGCTGGCTATGGCTACACCTTC.

The CDR3 DNA is TGCAGTGCTGCCTACTCCGGGACGGATACCTACGAGCAGTACTTC. This translates into CSAAYSGTDTYEQYF. This sequence joins TRBV20-1 and TRBJ2-7, with D perhaps given as TRBD1 or TRBD2 (5 bases each). This CDR3 is built from 15 residues. V dropped 5 bases and J dropped 2 bases, with 19 bases sitting between them. Germline CDR1 DFQATT, CDR2 SNEGSKA (reference sequence).

The CDR3 protein is CAWSVLPMNTIYF. CDR3 in DNA: TGTGCCTGGAGTGTACTGCCTATGAACACCATATATTTT. The chain employs TRBV30 and TRBJ1-3; no clear D. With 0 bases removed from V and 7 bases from J, the gap between germline ends came to 10 bases. This CDR3 comprises 13 residues. Germline V gene data show CDR1 as GTSNPN and CDR2 as SVGIG (reference sequence).

The chain joins TRBV7-2 to TRBJ2-7, with 8 positions matching TRBD2. The CDR3 contains 14 residues. V shed 5 bases, J shed 3 bases, and the junction held 6 bases outside the gene matches. Germline-derived CDR1 and CDR2 are SGHTA and FQGNSA. Here the CDR3 reads CASSLSGISYEQYF. In DNA, the CDR3 is TGTGCCAGCAGCCTTAGCGGGATAAGCTACGAGCAGTACTTC. Supplemented by reference TRBV7-2 and TRBJ2-7, the full variable domain reads GAGVSQSPSNKVTEKGKDVELRCDPISGHTALYWYRQSLGQGLEFLIYFQGNSAPDKSGLPSDRFSAERTGGSVSTLTIQRTQQEDSAVYLCASSLSGISYEQYFGPGTRLTVT.

This clone was seen at least ten times. The chain is built from TRBV7-2 and TRBJ2-3, with 7 bases lining up with TRBD2. Germline loops: CDR1 SGHTA, CDR2 FQGNSA. Germline trimming cut 1 base from V and 2 bases from J; bases unmatched to any gene: 3. The CDR3 runs 15 residues. CDR3: CASSLGDYDTDTQYF. The CDR3 DNA reads TGTGCCAGCAGCTTAGGGGACTACGACACAGATACGCAGTATTTT.